The TCR beta chain described here comes from a study of T cells generated in artificial thymic organoids (dated by TCRdb to 2015 to 2018). The study in broad terms: In some experiments, thymic T cells were further FACS-purified to deplete CD4 immature single positive or double positive precursors. The study compared the TCR alpha and beta CDR3 repertoires of CD8 single positive T cells derived from in vitro artificial thymic organoids against those of naive CD8 T cells from thymus and peripheral blood. The repertoire sequencing data shown were described as representative of three independent experiments. General conclusions and limits of the study: CD8 single positive T cells derived from organoids showed physiological TCR clonotype diversity comparable to the diversity seen in thymic and blood naive CD8 T cells.

This clonotype was detected ten times or more. Its target antigen remains unknown. Base qualities are not provided; no much larger clone lies one nucleotide away. Primary CD8+ T cells were enriched by magnetic beads using the Miltenyi CD8+ T cell Isolation Kit. Before RNA extraction, CD3+TCRalphabeta+CD8 single positive T cells from both organoids and thymus were sorted by FACS. For each sample, the RNeasy Micro kit was used to purify total RNA from about 40,000 to 200,000 sorted cells, and RNA quality was checked on an Agilent RNA 6000 Nano chip. To release thymocytes, thymic fragments were dissected, broken up by pipetting and passed through a 70 um strainer. Separate semi-nested PCR amplifications were run for the TCRalpha and TCRbeta libraries, using Advantage 2 and reverse primers located in the TRAC or TRBC constant regions. The amount of total RNA going into first-strand cDNA synthesis ranged between roughly 3.5 and 550 ng. TCR cDNA libraries were generated by 5'-RACE using the SMARTer PCR cDNA Synthesis kit, with a poly-dT primer employed for first-strand synthesis. Sample-specific 5-nucleotide barcodes were carried by the semi-nested constant-region reverse primers, and the resulting products were cleaned using the Zymo DNA Clean and Concentrator-5 kit. Up to ten barcoded samples were pooled, ligated to Illumina adaptors and sequenced as 2 x 150 bp paired-end reads on an Illumina MiSeq. As for the original processing: Demultiplexed reads were aligned using BLAT against a custom library containing all human TRAV, TRAJ, TRBV, TRBD and TRBJ combinations from IMGT. The best BLAT hits were picked using pslCDnaFilter (-maxAligns=1, -ignoreIntrons), and custom Perl scripts were used to calculate clonotype frequencies. Through fastp at Q25 and MiXCR, TCRdb rebuilt clones from the public reads, retaining in-frame beta chains. Duplicate CDR3 protein sequences are folded into a single record with the most common DNA and genes. The V and J calls, along with clone size, are taken from TCRdb and not from the paper's own processing. For this sample there are over 6,500 distinct CDR3 sequences; about 16% appear just once. The top ten hold approximately 1.4% of the sample.

The CDR3 runs 14 amino acids, cysteine and phenylalanine included. The kept DNA is CDR3 alone, 42 bases in frame from the first base. Ends trimmed: V by 7 bases, J by 3 bases; bases unmatched to a gene: 7. The rearranged segments are TRBV12-3 or TRBV12-4 and TRBJ2-7, with 9 central nucleotides matching TRBD1. The sample consisted of naive CD8+ T cells from the thymus. The cell subset or site label on this specimen signifies: CD3+TCRalphabeta+CD8SP T cells; for blood, CD45RO-CCR7+ naive CD8+ T cells. The sequence derives from a human donor who gave cord blood stem cells for thymic organoid culture, a cardiac surgery patient who gave postnatal thymus, or a blood donor (not recorded which). For the CDR3, the sequence is CASTQTGGDYEQYF. The nucleotide sequence is given as TGTGCCAGCACCCAGACAGGGGGTGACTACGAGCAGTACTTC.